The clone carrying this T cell receptor beta chain was picked up a small number of times. This record belongs to a study of patients and donors after allogeneic stem cell transplantation. This CDR3 region has 13 residues. Germline V gene sequence: CDR1 SGHTA, CDR2 FQGTGA. Trimming removed 4 bases at V and 6 bases at J, with 12 bases between. Each CDR3 protein is one row after TCRdb ran MiXCR on the RT-PCR reads. The sample contains about 200,000 distinct CDR3 sequences, about 38% of which appear only once. The V call is TRBV7-3, the J call TRBJ1-1; maybe TRBD1 (5 bases). The specimen was blood, either unsorted or a sorted T cell fraction (not recorded which). The source of this sequence is a human donor who was either an allogeneic HSCT recipient or a stem cell or donor lymphocyte infusion donor (not recorded which). It is not recorded whose cells these are; they may come from a transplant donor. The chain's CDR3 is CASSSQEGAEAFF. CDR3 in DNA: TGTGCCAGCAGCTCTCAAGAAGGGGCTGAAGCTTTCTTT.